This TCR beta chain was captured by sequencing in a study of T-cell reconstitution after alpha-beta-depleted transplantation in children (dated by TCRdb to the mid-2010s). Background on the whole study: The study quantitatively tracked T-cell immune reconstitution after TCRalphabeta/CD19-depleted allogeneic hematopoietic cell transplantation in children using TCR repertoire profiling.

V loses 0 bases at its end and J loses 5 bases; junction bases beyond the gene matches: 7. The CDR1 and CDR2 encoded by the germline V gene (reference sequence) are MNHEY and SMNVEV. The CDR3, from cysteine to phenylalanine, totals 16 residues. Only the CDR3 DNA is retained, 48 bases long and in frame from the first base. This clonotype was recorded a few times. Its recognized antigen is unknown. Base qualities were left out, and no much larger clone turns up one base away. The intended sense of this specimen's treatment or condition label: allogeneic hematopoietic cell transplantation with graft depleted of TCRalphabeta T cells and CD19 B cells. Transplant recipients were children who received TCRalphabeta/CD19-depleted allogeneic hematopoietic cell grafts. General study outcomes and caveats: Over the following months the frequencies of hyperexpanded clones went down, and after one year T-cell counts and TCRbeta diversity were mostly credited to newly produced T cells. The apparently early alphabetaT-cell count recovery about two months after transplant was reportedly dependent on only several hundred rapidly expanded clones derived from non-depleted graft cells. In some patients, high TCRbeta diversity at day 60 was attributed to recipient T cells and intrathymic progenitors that had survived conditioning.

To prepare the library, PCR was applied. Sequencing relied on an Illumina HiSeq 2500. To normalize quantification of the TCRbeta repertoire, the TCR libraries were built with molecular barcoding that relied on unique molecular identifiers. TCRdb reworked the public reads: Q25 trimming with fastp, MiXCR clone assembly, productive beta chains retained. Each record represents a unique CDR3 protein, reported with the most common genes and DNA among its rows. Within this sample are some 550,000 distinct CDR3 sequences, with 23% of them counted one time only. The ten largest clones capture 13% to 15% of the sample.

This clonotype was obtained from a boy under two years old who had a stem cell transplant for acute myeloid leukemia, so the T cells may come from the graft donor. The chain is made from TRBV27 and TRBJ2-3; 8 nucleotides in the junction match TRBD2. This material consisted of PBMCs, mostly from graft donor cells, taken 360 days after TCRalphabeta/CD19-depleted stem cell transplant. The DNA reads TGTGCCAGCAGTTTATCGACCGGGACTAGGAGAGATACGCAGTATTTT. Translation gives CASSLSTGTRRDTQYF.